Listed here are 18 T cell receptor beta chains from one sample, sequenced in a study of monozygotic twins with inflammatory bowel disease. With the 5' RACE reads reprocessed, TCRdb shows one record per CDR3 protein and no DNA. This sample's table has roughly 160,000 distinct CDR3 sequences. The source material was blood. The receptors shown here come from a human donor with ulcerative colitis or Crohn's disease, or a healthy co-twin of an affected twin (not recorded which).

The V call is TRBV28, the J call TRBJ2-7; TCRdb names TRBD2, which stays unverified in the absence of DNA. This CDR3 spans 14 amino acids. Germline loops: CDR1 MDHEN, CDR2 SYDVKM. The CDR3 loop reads CASSGRTRAYEQYF.

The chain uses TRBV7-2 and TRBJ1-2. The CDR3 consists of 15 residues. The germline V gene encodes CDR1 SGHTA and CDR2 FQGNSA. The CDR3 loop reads CASSPGGQLGYGYTF.

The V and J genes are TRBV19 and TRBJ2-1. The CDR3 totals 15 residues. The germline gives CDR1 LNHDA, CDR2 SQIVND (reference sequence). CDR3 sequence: CASSGVGVLRNEQFF. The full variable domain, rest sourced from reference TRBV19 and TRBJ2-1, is DGGITQSPKYLFRKEGQNVTLSCEQNLNHDAMYWYRQDPGQGLRLIYYSQIVNDFQKGDIAEGYSVSREKKESFPLTVTSAQKNPTAFYLCASSGVGVLRNEQFFGPGTRLTVL.

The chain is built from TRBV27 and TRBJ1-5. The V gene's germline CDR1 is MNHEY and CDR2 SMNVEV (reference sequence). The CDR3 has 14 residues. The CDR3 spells CASSPYQGHQPQHF.

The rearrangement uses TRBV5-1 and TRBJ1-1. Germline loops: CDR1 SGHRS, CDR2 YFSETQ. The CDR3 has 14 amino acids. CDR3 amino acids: CASSLAGENTEAFF. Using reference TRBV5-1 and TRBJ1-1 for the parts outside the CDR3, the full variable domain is KAGVTQTPRYLIKTRGQQVTLSCSPISGHRSVSWYQQTPGQGLQFLFEYFSETQRNKGNFPGRFSGRQFSNSRSEMNVSTLELGDSALYLCASSLAGENTEAFFGQGTRLTVV.

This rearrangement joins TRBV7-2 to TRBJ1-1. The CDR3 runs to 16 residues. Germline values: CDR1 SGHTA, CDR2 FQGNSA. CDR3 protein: CASSLAGSWRSTEAFF.

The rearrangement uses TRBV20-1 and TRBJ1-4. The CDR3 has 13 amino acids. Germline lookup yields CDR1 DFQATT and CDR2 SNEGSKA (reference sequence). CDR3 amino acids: CSARGTTNEKLFF.

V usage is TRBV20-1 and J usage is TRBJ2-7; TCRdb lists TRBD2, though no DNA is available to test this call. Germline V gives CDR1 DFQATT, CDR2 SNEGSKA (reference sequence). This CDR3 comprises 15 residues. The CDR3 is CSAPPLAGGLYEQYF.

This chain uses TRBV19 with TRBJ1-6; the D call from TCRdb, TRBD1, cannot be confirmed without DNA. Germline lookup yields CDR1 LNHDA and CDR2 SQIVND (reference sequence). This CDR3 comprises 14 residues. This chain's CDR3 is CASTHRGGNSPLHF.

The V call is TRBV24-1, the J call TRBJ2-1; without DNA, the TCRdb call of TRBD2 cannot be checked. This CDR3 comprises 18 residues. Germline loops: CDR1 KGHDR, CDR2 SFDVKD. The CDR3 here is CATSDFSTSGSSYNEQFF.

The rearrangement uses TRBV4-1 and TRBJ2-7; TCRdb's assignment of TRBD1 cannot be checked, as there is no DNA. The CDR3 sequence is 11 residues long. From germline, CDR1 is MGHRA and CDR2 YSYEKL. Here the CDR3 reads CASPLGNEQYF.

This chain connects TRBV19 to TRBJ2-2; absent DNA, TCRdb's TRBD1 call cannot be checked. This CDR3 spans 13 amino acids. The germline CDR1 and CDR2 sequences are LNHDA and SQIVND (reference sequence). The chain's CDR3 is CASVEGGTGELFF.

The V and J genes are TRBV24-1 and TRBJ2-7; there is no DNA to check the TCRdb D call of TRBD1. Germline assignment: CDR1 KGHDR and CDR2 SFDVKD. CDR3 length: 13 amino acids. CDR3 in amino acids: CATSEGTEYEQYF.

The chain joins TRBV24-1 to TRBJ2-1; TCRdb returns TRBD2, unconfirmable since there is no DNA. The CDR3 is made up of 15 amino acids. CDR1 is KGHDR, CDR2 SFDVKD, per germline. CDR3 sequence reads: CATSDFRREVVEQFF.

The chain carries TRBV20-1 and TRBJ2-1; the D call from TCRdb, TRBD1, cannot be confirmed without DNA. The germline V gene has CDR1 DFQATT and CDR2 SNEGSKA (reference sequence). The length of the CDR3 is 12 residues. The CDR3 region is CSARDPGQSLFF.

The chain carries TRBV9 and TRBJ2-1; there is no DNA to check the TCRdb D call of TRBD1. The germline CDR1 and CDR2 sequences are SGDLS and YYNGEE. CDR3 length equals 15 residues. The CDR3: CASSLRTGYQGEQFF.

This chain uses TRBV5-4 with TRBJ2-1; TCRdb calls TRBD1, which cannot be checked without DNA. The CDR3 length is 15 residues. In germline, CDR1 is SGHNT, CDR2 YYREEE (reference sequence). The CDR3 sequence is CASSLYRDRDNEQFF.

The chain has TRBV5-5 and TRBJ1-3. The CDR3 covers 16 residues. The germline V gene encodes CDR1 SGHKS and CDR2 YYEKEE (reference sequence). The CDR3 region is CASSLTAHGTGNTIYF.